The 9 T cell receptor beta chains below come from one sample, sequenced in a study of cytomegalovirus exposure and HLA in healthy donors. The PCR employed 60 Vbeta primers together with 13 Jbeta primers. Sequencing was performed with immunoSEQ multiplex PCR; in TCRdb, only in-frame clones are kept and a portion is missing. The sample lists 130,000 or so clones; 77% were seen once. The sample was PBMCs. Source of these receptors: a middle-aged woman in good health and CMV-seronegative.

The V call is TRBV27, the J call TRBJ1-2, with TRBD1 identical over 8 bases. The germline gives CDR1 MNHEY, CDR2 SMNVEV (reference sequence). V gave up 5 bases and J gave up 0 bases; unmatched junction bases: 8. This CDR3 is built from 16 residues. The CDR3 nucleotides are TGTGCCAGCAGTCGATGGACAGGGATAGCTAACTATGGCTACACCTTC. Its protein is CASSRWTGIANYGYTF.

The chain uses TRBV29-1 and TRBJ1-1; D not certain. V gave up 8 bases and J gave up 2 bases, with 9 bases separating them. The CDR3 consists of 11 residues. The germline V gene encodes CDR1 SQVTM and CDR2 ANQGSEA. In DNA form, the CDR3 reads TGCAGCACGGGATTCAACACTGAAGCTTTCTTT. Protein product: CSTGFNTEAFF.

The chain couples TRBV9 to TRBJ2-1, with D maybe TRBD2 (5 bases). Germline V gene data show CDR1 as SGDLS and CDR2 as YYNGEE. The CDR3 has 14 amino acids. The germline V and J ends were trimmed by 0 bases and 9 bases, with 13 bases remaining between them. In nucleotides, the CDR3 is TGTGCCAGCAGCGTAGGTGAGACTATGGGTGAGCAGTTCTTC. Its translation is CASSVGETMGEQFF.

The V call is TRBV5-1, the J call TRBJ2-5, with 7 bases fitting TRBD2. The J call may be incorrect, as the DNA end agrees better with TRBJ2-7. CDR1 SGHRS and CDR2 YFSETQ come from the germline V gene. CDR3 length: 13 amino acids. The CDR3 loop is CASTGGNSYEQYF. The CDR3 bases are TGCGCCAGCACCGGGGGGAATTCCTACGAGCAGTACTTC.

This chain uses TRBV15 with TRBJ2-7; D ambiguous. The CDR3 is 16 amino acids. CDR1 is LNHNV, CDR2 YYDKDF, per germline (reference sequence). The V gene lost 0 bases and the J gene lost 0 bases, with 12 bases spanning the gap. DNA of the CDR3: TGTGCCACCAGCAGAGAGTTCAAGCTGAGCTCCTACGAGCAGTACTTC. Amino acids: CATSREFKLSSYEQYF.

Here the CDR3 DNA reads TGTGCCAGCAGCTTTGGGTTTAGGGGGCGGCTCCATGGCTACACCTTC. This gives the protein CASSFGFRGRLHGYTF. The genes are TRBV7-9 and TRBJ1-2; TRBD1 agrees at 7 bases. V gave up 3 bases and J gave up 6 bases; unmatched junction bases: 13. Germline-derived CDR1 and CDR2 are SEHNR and FQNEAQ (reference sequence). The CDR3 has 16 residues.

The chain recombines TRBV6-5 with TRBJ1-5; D might be TRBD1 (5 bases). The V gene's germline CDR1 is MNHEY and CDR2 SVGAGI. The CDR3 contains 15 residues. Trimming took 0 bases from V and 3 from J, leaving 9 bases between them. CDR3 amino acids: CASSYSGTPNQPQHF. The CDR3 DNA is TGTGCCAGCAGTTACTCGGGGACTCCCAATCAGCCCCAGCATTTT.

The rearrangement uses TRBV4-3 and TRBJ1-1; 11 nucleotides line up with TRBD1. With 3 bases clipped from V and 0 bases from J, the junction kept 15 bases outside the gene matches. Germline CDR1 is LGHNA and CDR2 is YSLEER. This CDR3 spans 20 amino acids. Written as DNA, the CDR3 is TGCGCCAGCAGCCAGTCAGGGCCCCGGGACAGGGGGACGCTGAACACTGAAGCTTTCTTT. Protein: CASSQSGPRDRGTLNTEAFF.

V and J are TRBV5-6 and TRBJ2-3; 10 positions match TRBD2. The CDR3 is made up of 15 amino acids. Looked up from germline, CDR1 is SGHDT and CDR2 is YYEEEE. J gave up 4 bases and V 1 base, and 3 bases lay outside the gene matches. This CDR3 reads CASSLQRGGSDTQYF. The CDR3 DNA is TGTGCCAGCAGCTTGCAGCGGGGGGGCTCAGATACGCAGTATTTT.